These T cell receptor beta chains were read from a single sample in a study of T cell responses to AZD1222 COVID-19 vaccine. TCRdb's table, derived via immunoSEQ multiplex PCR, lists solely in-frame clones and lacks some. The table shows tens of thousands of clones, with more than 75% occurring only once. Sequencing used peripheral blood, obtained on day 0 of AZD1222 vaccination. These receptors all stem from an adult in good health. CDR3s include the opening cysteine and the closing phenylalanine or tryptophan. A D gene is named only where the DNA matches it firmly. Some rows have no size entry. The others give once, few or many, or a class for an expanded clone.

clone_size: once
j_call: TRBJ1-1
v_call: TRBV28
d_call: -
cdr3_nt: TGTGCCAGCAGTTCGCTCCGCCGAGGGGAGGTCGCTGAAGCTTTCTTT
cdr3_aa: CASSSLRRGEVAEAFF

clone_size: -
j_call: TRBJ1-2
v_call: TRBV7-8
d_call: TRBD1
cdr3_nt: TGTGCCAGCAGCCTAGCGGTGGGACAGGGGTTCTATGGCTACACCTTC
cdr3_aa: CASSLAVGQGFYGYTF

clone_size: -
j_call: TRBJ1-1
v_call: TRBV12-3/TRBV12-4
d_call: -
cdr3_nt: TGTGCCAGCAGTCGGGGGTACACTGAAGCTTTCTTT
cdr3_aa: CASSRGYTEAFF

clone_size: -
j_call: TRBJ1-6
v_call: TRBV9
d_call: -
cdr3_nt: TGTGCCAGCAGCGTTACAGCCGAGGGGTCCTATAATTCACCCCTCCACTTT
cdr3_aa: CASSVTAEGSYNSPLHF

clone_size: -
j_call: TRBJ2-7
v_call: TRBV28
d_call: -
cdr3_nt: TGTGCCAGCAGTTTAGCCAGATACGAGCAGTACTTC
cdr3_aa: CASSLARYEQYF

clone_size: -
j_call: TRBJ2-7
v_call: TRBV28
d_call: -
cdr3_nt: TGTGCCAGCAGTTTCGACCCCACGTCCTACGAGCAGTACTTC
cdr3_aa: CASSFDPTSYEQYF

clone_size: -
j_call: TRBJ1-2
v_call: TRBV28
d_call: -
cdr3_nt: TGTGCCAGCAGACCTCGCAACTATGGCTACACCTTC
cdr3_aa: CASRPRNYGYTF

clone_size: -
j_call: TRBJ1-6
v_call: TRBV7-2
d_call: -
cdr3_nt: TGTGCCAGCAGCTCCTTGATCTCACCCCTCCACTTT
cdr3_aa: CASSSLISPLHF

clone_size: -
j_call: TRBJ1-1
v_call: TRBV5-1
d_call: -
cdr3_nt: TGCGCCAGCAGTTTTACCCGGGGGAACACTGAAGCTTTCTTT
cdr3_aa: CASSFTRGNTEAFF

clone_size: -
j_call: TRBJ1-5
v_call: TRBV18
d_call: TRBD1
cdr3_nt: TGTGCCAGCTCACCACGGACAGGCGTTGATCAGCCCCAGCATTTT
cdr3_aa: CASSPRTGVDQPQHF

clone_size: -
j_call: TRBJ2-6
v_call: TRBV18
d_call: TRBD2
cdr3_nt: TGTGCCAGTTACTCTAGCGGGGGGGCCTCGGTTGGGGCCAACGTCCTGACTTTC
cdr3_aa: CASYSSGGASVGANVLTF

clone_size: -
j_call: TRBJ1-2
v_call: TRBV30
d_call: -
cdr3_nt: TGTGCCTGGAGTGAAGCTTCTAACTATGGCTACACCTTC
cdr3_aa: CAWSEASNYGYTF

clone_size: once
j_call: TRBJ2-3
v_call: TRBV6-1
d_call: TRBD2
cdr3_nt: TGTGCCAGCAGTGACGGACTAGCGGGGGGAGTAACAGATACGCAGTATTTT
cdr3_aa: CASSDGLAGGVTDTQYF

clone_size: once
j_call: TRBJ2-7
v_call: TRBV7-2
d_call: TRBD1
cdr3_nt: TGTGCCAGCAGCTTATCCAGGGACAGCGACGAGCAGTACTTC
cdr3_aa: CASSLSRDSDEQYF

clone_size: -
j_call: TRBJ1-5
v_call: TRBV5-8
d_call: -
cdr3_nt: TGTGCCAGCAGCTTGGGGCGCAATCAGCCCCAGCATTTT
cdr3_aa: CASSLGRNQPQHF

clone_size: -
j_call: TRBJ1-2
v_call: TRBV18
d_call: TRBD1
cdr3_nt: TGTGCCAGCTCATCTGACAGGGAAGGAGGCTACACCTTC
cdr3_aa: CASSSDREGGYTF

clone_size: once
j_call: TRBJ1-6
v_call: TRBV7-2
d_call: -
cdr3_nt: TGTGCCAGCAGCTTAGTACAGGGTAACTTTTCACCCCTCCACTTT
cdr3_aa: CASSLVQGNFSPLHF

clone_size: -
j_call: TRBJ1-2
v_call: TRBV10-3
d_call: -
cdr3_nt: TGTGCCATCAGGCCCACGGCAGACTATGGCTACACCTTC
cdr3_aa: CAIRPTADYGYTF

clone_size: -
j_call: TRBJ1-1
v_call: TRBV13
d_call: -
cdr3_nt: TGTGCCAGCAGCTTATCTGACATGAACACTGAAGCTTTCTTT
cdr3_aa: CASSLSDMNTEAFF

clone_size: -
j_call: TRBJ1-1
v_call: TRBV18
d_call: -
cdr3_nt: TGTGCCAGCTCACCAAGGGACATGAACACTGAAGCTTTCTTT
cdr3_aa: CASSPRDMNTEAFF

clone_size: -
j_call: TRBJ2-1
v_call: TRBV3-1/TRBV3-2
d_call: -
cdr3_nt: TGTGCCAGCAGCCAACTTAACAGCAACAATGAGCAGTTCTTC
cdr3_aa: CASSQLNSNNEQFF

clone_size: -
j_call: TRBJ1-2
v_call: TRBV5-6
d_call: -
cdr3_nt: TGTGCCAGCAGCTTAACCCAGGGGAGGACAAACTATGGCTACACCTTC
cdr3_aa: CASSLTQGRTNYGYTF

clone_size: once
j_call: TRBJ2-7
v_call: TRBV19
d_call: -
cdr3_nt: TGTGCCAGTAGTATATTTGCCCACTCCTACGAGCAGTACTTC
cdr3_aa: CASSIFAHSYEQYF

clone_size: few
j_call: TRBJ1-6
v_call: TRBV27
d_call: TRBD1
cdr3_nt: TGTGCCAGCAGCCATCAGACAGGGGGTAATTCACCCCTCCACTTT
cdr3_aa: CASSHQTGGNSPLHF

clone_size: -
j_call: TRBJ2-1
v_call: TRBV5-1
d_call: -
cdr3_nt: TGCGCCAGCAGCTTGGGGCTAGCCTACAATGAGCAGTTCTTC
cdr3_aa: CASSLGLAYNEQFF

clone_size: -
j_call: TRBJ2-2
v_call: TRBV5-1
d_call: TRBD1
cdr3_nt: TGCGCCAGCAGACACATACGGACAGGGGGCGCCGCCGGGGAGCTGTTTTTT
cdr3_aa: CASRHIRTGGAAGELFF

clone_size: -
j_call: TRBJ2-7
v_call: TRBV4-2
d_call: -
cdr3_nt: TGTGCCAGCAGCCAAGAGTACGAGCAGTACTTC
cdr3_aa: CASSQEYEQYF

clone_size: -
j_call: TRBJ1-2
v_call: TRBV6-5
d_call: -
cdr3_nt: TGTGCCACTACGAAGAGTTGGACGGATCCTTATGGCTACACCTTC
cdr3_aa: CATTKSWTDPYGYTF

clone_size: -
j_call: TRBJ2-2
v_call: TRBV18
d_call: -
cdr3_nt: TGTGCCAGCTCACCAACCACCGGGATCACCGGGGAGCTGTTTTTT
cdr3_aa: CASSPTTGITGELFF

clone_size: -
j_call: TRBJ1-5
v_call: TRBV21-1
d_call: -
cdr3_nt: TGTGCCAGCAGCAAATCCGACAGGGGAATGGATCAGCCCCAGCATTTT
cdr3_aa: CASSKSDRGMDQPQHF

clone_size: -
j_call: TRBJ2-1
v_call: TRBV3-1/TRBV3-2
d_call: TRBD2
cdr3_nt: TGTGCCAGCAGCCAGGGGACTAGCAATGAGCAGTTCTTC
cdr3_aa: CASSQGTSNEQFF

clone_size: -
j_call: TRBJ1-2
v_call: TRBV27
d_call: -
cdr3_nt: TGTGCCAGCTGTACATCCAGGCAGCTTAACTATGGCTACACCTTC
cdr3_aa: CASCTSRQLNYGYTF

clone_size: -
j_call: TRBJ2-7
v_call: TRBV5-1
d_call: TRBD2
cdr3_nt: TGCGCCAGCTCGATAGCGGGGGGGACCTACGAGCAGTACTTC
cdr3_aa: CASSIAGGTYEQYF